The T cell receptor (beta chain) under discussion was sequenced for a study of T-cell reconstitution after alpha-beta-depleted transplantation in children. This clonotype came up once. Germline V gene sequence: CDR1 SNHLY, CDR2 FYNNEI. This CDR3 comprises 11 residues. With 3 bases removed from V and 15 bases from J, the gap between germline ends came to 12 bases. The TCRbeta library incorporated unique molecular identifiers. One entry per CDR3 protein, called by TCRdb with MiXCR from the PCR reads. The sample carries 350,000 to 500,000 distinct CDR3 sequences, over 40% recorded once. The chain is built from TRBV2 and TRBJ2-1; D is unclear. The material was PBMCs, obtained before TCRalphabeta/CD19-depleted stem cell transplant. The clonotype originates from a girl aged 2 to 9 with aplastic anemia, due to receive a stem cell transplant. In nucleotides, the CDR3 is TGTGCCAGCAGTGAGCTTTGGTATCTGTTCTTC. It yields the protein CASSELWYLFF.